A selection of T cell receptor beta chains follows, all from one sample in a study of beta chain features in type 1 diabetes. Measured with immunoSEQ multiplex PCR; TCRdb has only the in-frame clones, and not every one. The table records about 450,000 clones, over 10% of them present only once. Sample: naive CD4+ T cells from blood. These receptors all stem from a woman aged 18-30 years in good health. Both conserved end residues are part of each CDR3. The D gene is left open where the match is weak. Expanded clones get a size class; other rows say once, few or many, or leave the size out.

cdr3_length: 13
clone_size: few
v_call: TRBV10-3
d_call: -
j_call: TRBJ1-5
cdr3_aa: CAIRGYSNQPQHF
cdr3_nt: TGTGCCATCAGAGGCTATAGCAATCAGCCCCAGCATTTT

cdr3_length: 16
clone_size: few
v_call: TRBV29-1
d_call: -
j_call: TRBJ1-1
cdr3_aa: CSVEDGFRMKNTEAFF
cdr3_nt: TGCAGCGTTGAAGATGGGTTTAGGATGAAGAACACTGAAGCTTTCTTT

cdr3_length: 15
clone_size: -
v_call: TRBV28
d_call: TRBD1
j_call: TRBJ2-5
cdr3_aa: CASSFPSRGLETQYF
cdr3_nt: TGTGCCAGCAGTTTCCCCTCCAGGGGGCTGGAGACCCAGTACTTC

cdr3_length: 12
clone_size: few
v_call: TRBV4-2
d_call: -
j_call: TRBJ1-2
cdr3_aa: CASSQHLYGYTF
cdr3_nt: TGTGCCAGCAGCCAACACCTCTATGGCTACACCTTC

cdr3_length: 15
clone_size: -
v_call: TRBV5-4
d_call: TRBD2
j_call: TRBJ2-7
cdr3_aa: CASSLEAGESYEQYF
cdr3_nt: TGTGCCAGCAGCTTGGAGGCGGGGGAATCCTACGAGCAGTACTTC

cdr3_length: 14
clone_size: -
v_call: TRBV18
d_call: -
j_call: TRBJ2-5
cdr3_aa: CASSPRRFQETQYF
cdr3_nt: TGTGCCAGCTCACCACGGCGATTTCAAGAGACCCAGTACTTC

cdr3_length: 14
clone_size: -
v_call: TRBV5-1
d_call: TRBD1
j_call: TRBJ2-5
cdr3_aa: CASSIQGAEETQYF
cdr3_nt: TGCGCCAGCAGCATCCAGGGGGCGGAGGAGACCCAGTACTTC

cdr3_length: 14
clone_size: -
v_call: TRBV28
d_call: -
j_call: TRBJ2-5
cdr3_aa: CASSSQGGPRTQYF
cdr3_nt: TGTGCCAGCAGTTCCCAGGGGGGCCCCAGGACCCAGTACTTC

cdr3_length: 15
clone_size: few
v_call: TRBV7-8
d_call: -
j_call: TRBJ2-7
cdr3_aa: CASSLVRGSSYEQYF
cdr3_nt: TGTGCCAGCAGCTTAGTGCGGGGAAGCTCCTACGAGCAGTACTTC

cdr3_length: 16
clone_size: few
v_call: TRBV7-2
d_call: TRBD1
j_call: TRBJ2-4
cdr3_aa: CASSLRQGGSKNIQYF
cdr3_nt: TGTGCCAGCAGCCTGAGACAGGGCGGGTCCAAAAACATTCAGTACTTC

cdr3_length: 11
clone_size: few
v_call: TRBV2
d_call: -
j_call: TRBJ2-7
cdr3_aa: CASANFYEQYF
cdr3_nt: TGTGCCAGCGCAAATTTCTACGAGCAGTACTTC

cdr3_length: 12
clone_size: -
v_call: TRBV5-1
d_call: -
j_call: TRBJ1-4
cdr3_aa: CASSGGNEKLFF
cdr3_nt: TGCGCCAGCAGCGGCGGTAATGAAAAACTGTTTTTT

cdr3_length: 13
clone_size: -
v_call: TRBV9
d_call: -
j_call: TRBJ2-1
cdr3_aa: CASSPNPGDEQFF
cdr3_nt: TGTGCCAGCAGCCCGAACCCAGGGGATGAGCAGTTCTTC

cdr3_length: 14
clone_size: few
v_call: TRBV4-1
d_call: -
j_call: TRBJ2-4
cdr3_aa: CASSQAGRVNIQYF
cdr3_nt: TGCGCCAGCAGCCAAGCCGGCAGGGTCAACATTCAGTACTTC

cdr3_length: 15
clone_size: few
v_call: TRBV9
d_call: -
j_call: TRBJ2-6
cdr3_aa: CARSVAASGANVLTF
cdr3_nt: TGTGCCCGCAGCGTAGCGGCCTCTGGGGCCAACGTCCTGACTTTC

cdr3_length: 13
clone_size: -
v_call: TRBV7-2
d_call: -
j_call: TRBJ2-5
cdr3_aa: CASSARAGETQYF
cdr3_nt: TGTGCCAGCAGCGCGCGGGCTGGAGAGACCCAGTACTTC

cdr3_length: 16
clone_size: -
v_call: TRBV29-1
d_call: -
j_call: TRBJ1-2
cdr3_aa: CSVEAKGRKEAYGYTF
cdr3_nt: TGCAGCGTTGAAGCAAAGGGACGGAAAGAAGCCTATGGCTACACCTTC

cdr3_length: 15
clone_size: few
v_call: TRBV4-1
d_call: TRBD2
j_call: TRBJ2-5
cdr3_aa: CASSRTGLAAETQYF
cdr3_nt: TGCGCCAGCAGCCGAACCGGACTAGCGGCAGAGACCCAGTACTTC

cdr3_length: 16
clone_size: few
v_call: TRBV4-3
d_call: -
j_call: TRBJ1-3
cdr3_aa: CASSHKAPISGNTIYF
cdr3_nt: TGCGCCAGCAGCCACAAGGCTCCAATCTCTGGAAACACCATATATTTT

cdr3_length: 14
clone_size: -
v_call: TRBV29-1
d_call: TRBD2
j_call: TRBJ2-5
cdr3_aa: CSVENLAGVETQYF
cdr3_nt: TGCAGCGTCGAAAATTTAGCGGGGGTGGAGACCCAGTACTTC

cdr3_length: 16
clone_size: -
v_call: TRBV9
d_call: -
j_call: TRBJ2-1
cdr3_aa: CASSEATGQPYNEQFF
cdr3_nt: TGTGCCAGCAGCGAAGCGACAGGCCAACCCTACAATGAGCAGTTCTTC

cdr3_length: 13
clone_size: few
v_call: TRBV10-3
d_call: -
j_call: TRBJ2-3
cdr3_aa: CAISPPLRDTQYF
cdr3_nt: TGTGCCATCAGCCCTCCCCTTCGAGATACGCAGTATTTT

cdr3_length: 15
clone_size: -
v_call: TRBV18
d_call: TRBD1
j_call: TRBJ2-5
cdr3_aa: CASSSNRGSQETQYF
cdr3_nt: TGTGCCAGCTCGTCGAACAGGGGGAGTCAAGAGACCCAGTACTTC

cdr3_length: 16
clone_size: few
v_call: TRBV19
d_call: TRBD2
j_call: TRBJ2-7
cdr3_aa: CASAYATGLAGAEQYF
cdr3_nt: TGTGCCAGCGCCTATGCGACGGGACTAGCGGGAGCCGAGCAGTACTTC

cdr3_length: 13
clone_size: -
v_call: TRBV7-9
d_call: -
j_call: TRBJ2-1
cdr3_aa: CASSQGRYNEQFF
cdr3_nt: TGTGCCAGCAGTCAGGGGAGGTACAATGAGCAGTTCTTC

cdr3_length: 14
clone_size: few
v_call: TRBV5-4
d_call: -
j_call: TRBJ1-6
cdr3_aa: CASSVGRPNSPLHF
cdr3_nt: TGTGCCAGCAGCGTAGGACGGCCTAATTCACCCCTCCACTTT

cdr3_length: 14
clone_size: few
v_call: TRBV28
d_call: TRBD1
j_call: TRBJ2-1
cdr3_aa: CASSRQGLLNEQFF
cdr3_nt: TGTGCCAGCAGTCGACAGGGGCTGTTGAATGAGCAGTTCTTC

cdr3_length: 16
clone_size: -
v_call: TRBV5-1
d_call: -
j_call: TRBJ2-5
cdr3_aa: CASSPASLALGETQYF
cdr3_nt: TGCGCCAGCAGCCCAGCAAGCTTAGCCCTGGGAGAGACCCAGTACTTC

cdr3_length: 12
clone_size: -
v_call: TRBV29-1
d_call: -
j_call: TRBJ2-5
cdr3_aa: CSADRVEETQYF
cdr3_nt: TGCAGCGCTGACCGGGTTGAGGAGACCCAGTACTTC

cdr3_length: 16
clone_size: -
v_call: TRBV7-8
d_call: TRBD2
j_call: TRBJ2-3
cdr3_aa: CASSLQREPSTDTQYF
cdr3_nt: TGTGCCAGCAGCTTACAGCGGGAGCCCTCCACAGATACGCAGTATTTT

cdr3_length: 16
clone_size: few
v_call: TRBV6-5
d_call: TRBD1
j_call: TRBJ2-7
cdr3_aa: CASSYSISGQNYEQYF
cdr3_nt: TGTGCCAGCAGTTACTCGATTTCGGGACAGAACTACGAGCAGTACTTC

cdr3_length: 14
clone_size: few
v_call: TRBV15
d_call: TRBD1
j_call: TRBJ1-2
cdr3_aa: CATSNRQGNYGYTF
cdr3_nt: TGTGCCACCAGCAATAGACAGGGAAACTATGGCTACACCTTC

cdr3_length: 14
clone_size: few
v_call: TRBV9
d_call: -
j_call: TRBJ2-5
cdr3_aa: CASSVDPGMETQYF
cdr3_nt: TGTGCCAGCAGCGTAGATCCGGGTATGGAGACCCAGTACTTC

cdr3_length: 15
clone_size: -
v_call: TRBV6-6
d_call: TRBD1
j_call: TRBJ2-1
cdr3_aa: CASSYGQGSYNEQFF
cdr3_nt: TGTGCCAGCAGTTACGGACAGGGATCATACAATGAGCAGTTCTTC

cdr3_length: 14
clone_size: once
v_call: TRBV11-3
d_call: TRBD2
j_call: TRBJ2-7
cdr3_aa: CASSLGTRGYEQYF
cdr3_nt: TGTGCCAGCAGCTTAGGGACTAGGGGCTACGAGCAGTACTTC

cdr3_length: 15
clone_size: -
v_call: TRBV29-1
d_call: -
j_call: TRBJ2-6
cdr3_aa: CSGGTYASGANVLTF
cdr3_nt: TGCAGCGGAGGGACATACGCCTCTGGGGCCAACGTCCTGACTTTC

cdr3_length: 14
clone_size: -
v_call: TRBV7-7
d_call: -
j_call: TRBJ2-2
cdr3_aa: CASSPQGSAGELFF
cdr3_nt: TGTGCCAGCAGCCCACAGGGATCGGCCGGGGAGCTGTTTTTT

cdr3_length: 17
clone_size: -
v_call: TRBV30
d_call: TRBD1
j_call: TRBJ2-2
cdr3_aa: CAWGDRDGGSRTGELFF
cdr3_nt: TGTGCCTGGGGGGACAGGGATGGAGGTAGCCGCACCGGGGAGCTGTTTTTT

cdr3_length: 13
clone_size: -
v_call: TRBV5-1
d_call: -
j_call: TRBJ2-1
cdr3_aa: CASSLYRGGEQFF
cdr3_nt: TGCGCCAGCAGCTTGTACAGGGGAGGTGAGCAGTTCTTC

cdr3_length: 15
clone_size: -
v_call: TRBV14
d_call: -
j_call: TRBJ1-4
cdr3_aa: CASSRLRTQGEKLFF
cdr3_nt: TGTGCCAGCAGCCGTCTCCGGACACAAGGGGAAAAACTGTTTTTT

cdr3_length: 15
clone_size: few
v_call: TRBV19
d_call: -
j_call: TRBJ2-3
cdr3_aa: CASSTKPYMTDTQYF
cdr3_nt: TGTGCCAGTAGCACAAAGCCCTATATGACAGATACGCAGTATTTT

cdr3_length: 14
clone_size: few
v_call: TRBV6-5
d_call: -
j_call: TRBJ2-1
cdr3_aa: CASSYSQGGNEQFF
cdr3_nt: TGTGCCAGCAGTTACTCGCAGGGAGGCAATGAGCAGTTCTTC

cdr3_length: 16
clone_size: few
v_call: TRBV7-3
d_call: -
j_call: TRBJ2-6
cdr3_aa: CASSSYQGLGSDVLTF
cdr3_nt: TGTGCCAGCAGCTCCTACCAGGGGTTGGGCTCTGACGTCCTGACTTTC

cdr3_length: 15
clone_size: -
v_call: TRBV9
d_call: -
j_call: TRBJ1-1
cdr3_aa: CASSSAPGWGTEAFF
cdr3_nt: TGTGCCAGCAGCTCAGCCCCAGGGTGGGGCACTGAAGCTTTCTTT

cdr3_length: 13
clone_size: -
v_call: TRBV7-2
d_call: TRBD1
j_call: TRBJ2-1
cdr3_aa: CASSLKGGDEQFF
cdr3_nt: TGTGCCAGCAGCTTAAAAGGGGGCGATGAGCAGTTCTTC

cdr3_length: 16
clone_size: few
v_call: TRBV9
d_call: TRBD1
j_call: TRBJ1-4
cdr3_aa: CASSGTLGTANEKLFF
cdr3_nt: TGTGCCAGCAGCGGAACCCTCGGGACAGCTAATGAAAAACTGTTTTTT

cdr3_length: 13
clone_size: few
v_call: TRBV9
d_call: -
j_call: TRBJ2-3
cdr3_aa: CASSVSGTDTQYF
cdr3_nt: TGTGCCAGCAGCGTCTCTGGCACAGATACGCAGTATTTT

cdr3_length: 11
clone_size: -
v_call: TRBV20-1
d_call: -
j_call: TRBJ2-7
cdr3_aa: CSAYDRTEQYF
cdr3_nt: TGCAGTGCGTATGACAGAACGGAGCAGTACTTC

cdr3_length: 15
clone_size: few
v_call: TRBV5-4
d_call: -
j_call: TRBJ1-1
cdr3_aa: CASRLGAGPSTEAFF
cdr3_nt: TGTGCCAGCAGACTCGGCGCAGGGCCGTCCACTGAAGCTTTCTTT

cdr3_length: 13
clone_size: -
v_call: TRBV6-5
d_call: TRBD1
j_call: TRBJ1-2
cdr3_aa: CASSVQGAQGYTF
cdr3_nt: TGTGCCAGCAGTGTCCAGGGGGCGCAGGGCTACACCTTC

cdr3_length: 15
clone_size: few
v_call: TRBV2
d_call: -
j_call: TRBJ2-1
cdr3_aa: CASSTGTPTYNEQFF
cdr3_nt: TGTGCCAGCAGTACCGGGACGCCGACCTACAATGAGCAGTTCTTC

cdr3_length: 16
clone_size: few
v_call: TRBV4-2
d_call: -
j_call: TRBJ2-3
cdr3_aa: CASSQRPTGNTDTQYF
cdr3_nt: TGTGCCAGCAGCCAACGCCCGACAGGAAACACAGATACGCAGTATTTT

cdr3_length: 14
clone_size: -
v_call: TRBV7-9
d_call: TRBD1
j_call: TRBJ1-5
cdr3_aa: CASSHGQGNQPQHF
cdr3_nt: TGTGCCAGCAGCCACGGACAGGGGAATCAGCCCCAGCATTTT

cdr3_length: 13
clone_size: few
v_call: TRBV7-2
d_call: -
j_call: TRBJ2-1
cdr3_aa: CASSLRAHNEQFF
cdr3_nt: TGTGCCAGCAGCTTAAGGGCTCACAATGAGCAGTTCTTC